This passage covers 10 T cell receptor beta chains from one sample sequenced in a study of control samples from healthy donors and cancer patients. Profiled with immunoSEQ multiplex PCR; TCRdb holds only in-frame clones, not every one. The sample contains tens of thousands of clones, around 87% of which appear only once. Sequencing was carried out using blood. The origin of the receptors is a man in his fifties in good health.

This chain joins TRBV5-6 and TRBJ1-1; 8 bases agree with TRBD1. The CDR3 totals 14 residues. V dropped 9 bases and J dropped 0; count of bases not matched to a gene: 7. Per the germline V gene, CDR1 is SGHDT and CDR2 is YYEEEE. The CDR3 sequence: CATRQGALNTEAFF. CDR3 nucleotides: TGTGCCACCAGGCAGGGGGCCTTGAACACTGAAGCTTTCTTT.

V gene TRBV4-3 combines with J gene TRBJ1-4; no reliable D call. CDR1 is LGHNA and CDR2 is YSLEER in the germline V gene. The length of the CDR3 is 18 residues. V was shortened by 0 bases and J by 6 bases, with 20 bases between the two germline ends. CDR3: CASSQDPPPGSSYEKLFF. CDR3 nucleotide sequence: TGCGCCAGCAGCCAAGATCCGCCACCCGGCAGTTCGTATGAAAAACTGTTTTTT.

The chain couples TRBV4-2 to TRBJ2-3; D might be TRBD2 (7 bases). V lost 0 bases to trimming and J lost 2 bases, with 15 bases between them. Germline CDR1 and CDR2: LGHNA and YNFKEQ. CDR3 length: 17 amino acids. The CDR3 nucleotides are TGTGCCAGCAGCCAAGATATCGCGGGGGCCGTCACAGATACGCAGTATTTT. Residues: CASSQDIAGAVTDTQYF.

V and J are TRBV5-1 and TRBJ2-5; D possibly corresponds to TRBD1 (5 bases). This CDR3 has 17 amino acids. The ends were cut back, 3 bases at V and 0 bases at J, with 18 bases in the middle. Germline V gives CDR1 SGHRS, CDR2 YFSETQ. CDR3 amino acids: CASSSLRTSRDQETQYF. The CDR3 bases are TGCGCCAGCAGCTCCCTCCGAACTTCCAGGGACCAAGAGACCCAGTACTTC.

The rearrangement joins TRBV24-1 to TRBJ2-5; unclear D gene. V was shortened by 3 bases and J by 4 bases, with 14 bases between the two germline ends. Germline assignment: CDR1 KGHDR and CDR2 SFDVKD. This CDR3 region has 15 residues. CDR3 sequence (DNA): TGTGCCACCAGTGATGGCCCGGCTAGTGGAGAGACCCAGTACTTC. Translation: CATSDGPASGETQYF.

This clone was seen a handful of times. The chain uses TRBV19 and TRBJ2-1; weak D call: TRBD1 (5 bases). Trimming pared 6 bases from V and 6 bases from J, leaving 12 bases between. Per the germline V gene, CDR1 is LNHDA and CDR2 is SQIVND (reference sequence). The CDR3 sequence is 13 residues long. CDR3 amino acids: CASRPRDSNEQFF. In DNA, the CDR3 is TGTGCCAGTAGGCCCAGGGATTCCAATGAGCAGTTCTTC.

This chain joins TRBV27 and TRBJ2-5; 13 positions agree with TRBD2. CDR3 length equals 16 residues. With V trimmed by 5 bases and J by 5 bases, 8 bases remained unmatched. Germline V gene data show CDR1 as MNHEY and CDR2 as SMNVEV (reference sequence). This CDR3 reads CASSLRTSGSVETQYF. The CDR3 nucleotides are TGTGCCAGCAGTCTCCGGACTAGCGGGAGTGTTGAGACCCAGTACTTC.

The gene calls are TRBV25-1 and TRBJ2-5; 13 bases map to TRBD2. CDR3 length: 17 amino acids. Germline assignment: CDR1 MGHDK and CDR2 SYGVNS. V trimming: 1 base; J trimming: 5 bases; junction bases outside the gene matches: 7. The CDR3 sequence: CASSESLAGGPRETQYF. CDR3 DNA: TGTGCCAGCAGTGAATCACTAGCGGGAGGGCCTCGGGAGACCCAGTACTTC.

The chain joins TRBV6-5 to TRBJ1-4, with 8 nucleotides matching TRBD1. With V trimmed by 6 bases and J by 9 bases, 9 bases remained unmatched. The CDR3 extends over 14 amino acids. Germline CDR1 MNHEY, CDR2 SVGAGI. The CDR3 DNA sequence: TGTGCCAGCAGCCGGACAGGGAGAACCCAAAAACTGTTTTTT. This encodes CASSRTGRTQKLFF.

The chain combines TRBV7-8 with TRBJ2-1; D is undetermined. This CDR3 has 13 residues. V was cut by 8 bases and J by 3 bases, with 11 bases left in between. In germline, CDR1 is SGHVS, CDR2 FQNEAQ. CDR3 DNA sequence: TGTGCCAGCTCGGAAGGCCTCTACAATGAGCAGTTCTTC. This codes for CASSEGLYNEQFF. Filled out from reference TRBV7-8 and TRBJ2-1, the complete variable domain reads GAGVSQSPRYKVAKRGQDVALRCDPISGHVSLFWYQQALGQGPEFLTYFQNEAQLDKSGLPSDRFFAERPEGSVSTLKIQRTQQEDSAVYLCASSEGLYNEQFFGPGTRLTVL.